This T cell receptor beta chain was observed in a study of post-analysis software for immune sequencing data. This clonotype was counted a few times. Its antigen is unidentified. Germline V gene data show CDR1 as MDHEN and CDR2 as SYDVKM. The V end was cut by 7 bases, the J end by 1 base, with 17 bases between. This CDR3 is 16 amino acids long. Built from TCR beta cDNA, the libraries had unique molecular identifiers in them. TCRdb passed the PCR reads through MiXCR, listing each CDR3 protein once. The sample yields a few hundred thousand distinct CDR3 sequences, 40% to 55% seen once. Study-wide points: The five TRBV segments detected at higher frequency in patients than in controls included TRBV5-6, TRBV5-1 and TRBV20-1.

The TCR was taken from a girl aged 5 to 17 with multiple sclerosis. Specimen: blood. V is TRBV28 and J is TRBJ2-4, with D perhaps assigned TRBD1 or TRBD2 (6 bases each). This chain's CDR3 is CASNLRGHGAKNIQYF. The CDR3 DNA is TGTGCCAGCAATCTTCGGGGGCACGGGGCCAAAAACATTCAGTACTTC.